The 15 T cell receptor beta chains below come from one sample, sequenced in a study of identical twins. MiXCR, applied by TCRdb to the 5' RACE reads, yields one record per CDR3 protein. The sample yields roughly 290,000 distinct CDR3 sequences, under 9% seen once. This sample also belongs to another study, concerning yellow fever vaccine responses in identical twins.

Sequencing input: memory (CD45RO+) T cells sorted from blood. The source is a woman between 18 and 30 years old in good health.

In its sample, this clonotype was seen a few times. In DNA form, the CDR3 reads TGTGCCAGCAGTTTAGAACGAGGAGGCGCTTTCTTT. Translated: CASSLERGGAFF. The chain employs TRBV28 and TRBJ1-1; D ambiguous. V was trimmed by 2 bases and J by 11 bases, leaving 12 bases between them. The CDR3 has 12 residues. Germline V gene sequence: CDR1 MDHEN, CDR2 SYDVKM.

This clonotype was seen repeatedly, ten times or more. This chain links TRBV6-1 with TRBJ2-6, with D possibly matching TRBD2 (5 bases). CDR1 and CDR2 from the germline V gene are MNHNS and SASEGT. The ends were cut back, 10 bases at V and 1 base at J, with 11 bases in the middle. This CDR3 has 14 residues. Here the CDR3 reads CATLRTSGANVLTF. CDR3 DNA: TGTGCCACCCTGAGGACTTCTGGGGCCAACGTCCTGACTTTC.

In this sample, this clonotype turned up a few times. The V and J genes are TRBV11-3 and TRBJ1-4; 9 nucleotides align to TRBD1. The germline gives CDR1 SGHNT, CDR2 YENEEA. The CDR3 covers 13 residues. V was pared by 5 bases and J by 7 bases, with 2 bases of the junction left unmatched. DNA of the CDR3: TGTGCCAGCAGCCGGGGACAGGGTGAAAAACTGTTTTTT. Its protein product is CASSRGQGEKLFF.

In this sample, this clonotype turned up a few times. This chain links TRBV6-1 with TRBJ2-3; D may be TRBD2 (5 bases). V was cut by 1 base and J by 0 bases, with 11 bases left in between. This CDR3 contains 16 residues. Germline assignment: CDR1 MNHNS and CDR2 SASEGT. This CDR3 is CASSEGTGLSTDTQYF. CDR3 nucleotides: TGTGCCAGCAGTGAAGGAACGGGGTTAAGCACAGATACGCAGTATTTT.

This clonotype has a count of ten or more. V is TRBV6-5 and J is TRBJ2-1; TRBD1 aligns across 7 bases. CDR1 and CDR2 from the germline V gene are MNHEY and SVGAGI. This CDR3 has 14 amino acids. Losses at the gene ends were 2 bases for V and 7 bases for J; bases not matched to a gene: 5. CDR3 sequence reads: CASSYDRESNEQFF. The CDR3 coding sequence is TGTGCCAGCAGTTACGACAGGGAGAGTAATGAGCAGTTCTTC.

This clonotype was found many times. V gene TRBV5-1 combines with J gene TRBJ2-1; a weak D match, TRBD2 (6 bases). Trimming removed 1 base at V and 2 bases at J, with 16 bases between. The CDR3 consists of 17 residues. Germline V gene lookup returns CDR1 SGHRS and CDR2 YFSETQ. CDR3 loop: CASSLWGESSPYNEQFF. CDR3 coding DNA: TGCGCCAGCAGCTTGTGGGGGGAGTCGAGCCCCTACAATGAGCAGTTCTTC.

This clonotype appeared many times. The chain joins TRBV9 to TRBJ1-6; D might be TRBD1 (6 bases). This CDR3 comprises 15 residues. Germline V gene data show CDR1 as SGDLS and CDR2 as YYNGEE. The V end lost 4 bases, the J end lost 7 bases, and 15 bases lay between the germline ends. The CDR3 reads CASSQGSGGNSPLHF. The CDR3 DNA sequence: TGTGCCAGCAGCCAGGGGAGCGGCGGGAATTCACCCCTCCACTTT.

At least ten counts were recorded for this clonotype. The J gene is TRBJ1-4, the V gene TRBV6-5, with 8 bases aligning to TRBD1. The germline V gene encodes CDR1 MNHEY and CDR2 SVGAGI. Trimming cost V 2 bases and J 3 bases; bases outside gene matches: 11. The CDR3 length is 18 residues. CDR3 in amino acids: CASSYRPGTGSANEKLFF. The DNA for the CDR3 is TGTGCCAGCAGTTACCGTCCCGGGACAGGTTCGGCTAATGAAAAACTGTTTTTT.

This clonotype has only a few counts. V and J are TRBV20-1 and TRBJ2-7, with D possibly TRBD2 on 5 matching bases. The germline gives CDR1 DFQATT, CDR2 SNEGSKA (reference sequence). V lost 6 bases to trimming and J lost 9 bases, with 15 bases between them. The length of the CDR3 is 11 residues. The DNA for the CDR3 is TGCAGTGCCGGGAACCTCAACGGGCAGTACTTC. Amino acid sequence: CSAGNLNGQYF.

CDR3 loop: CASSTSGTSVYEQYF. CDR3 nucleotides: TGTGCCAGCAGCACTAGCGGGACTAGCGTATACGAGCAGTACTTC. V gene TRBV7-2 combines with J gene TRBJ2-7; 10 nucleotides agree with TRBD2. The V gene end was trimmed by 5 bases and the J gene end by 4 bases; junction bases not matched to a gene: 8. The germline gives CDR1 SGHTA, CDR2 FQGNSA. This CDR3 region has 15 residues.

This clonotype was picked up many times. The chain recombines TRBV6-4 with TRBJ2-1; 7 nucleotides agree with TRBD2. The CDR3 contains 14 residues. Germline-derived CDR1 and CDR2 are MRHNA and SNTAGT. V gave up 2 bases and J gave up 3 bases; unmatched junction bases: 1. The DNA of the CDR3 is TGTGCCAGCAGTGACAGCGGGGACTACAATGAGCAGTTCTTC. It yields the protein CASSDSGDYNEQFF.

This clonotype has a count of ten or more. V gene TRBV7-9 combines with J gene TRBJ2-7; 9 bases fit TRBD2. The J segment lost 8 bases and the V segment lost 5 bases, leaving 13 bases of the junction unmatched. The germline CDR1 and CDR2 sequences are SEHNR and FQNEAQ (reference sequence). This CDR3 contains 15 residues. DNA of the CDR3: TGTGCCAGCAGCCTGGGGGAGCGGGAGGATCACAAGCAGTACTTC. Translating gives CASSLGEREDHKQYF. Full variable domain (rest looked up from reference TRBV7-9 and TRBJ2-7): DTGVSQNPRHKITKRGQNVTFRCDPISEHNRLYWYRQTLGQGPEFLTYFQNEAQLEKSRLLSDRFSAERPKGSFSTLEIQRTEQGDSAMYLCASSLGEREDHKQYFGPGTRLTVT.

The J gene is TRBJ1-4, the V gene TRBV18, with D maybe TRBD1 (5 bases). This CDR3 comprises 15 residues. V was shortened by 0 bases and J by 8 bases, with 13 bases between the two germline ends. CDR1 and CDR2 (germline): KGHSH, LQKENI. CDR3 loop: CASSPPTGRGEKLFF. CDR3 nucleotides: TGTGCCAGCTCACCACCGACGGGAAGGGGCGAAAAACTGTTTTTT.

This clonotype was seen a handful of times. This CDR3 reads CASTKDGTFIDTIYF. As DNA, the CDR3 is TGTGCCAGCACTAAAGACGGGACCTTCATCGACACCATATATTTT. The rearrangement joins TRBV25-1 to TRBJ1-3, with TRBD1 as a possible D gene (5 bases). The CDR3 is made up of 15 amino acids. V lost 7 bases and J lost 8, with 21 bases in between. Germline CDR1 reads MGHDK; CDR2 reads SYGVNS.

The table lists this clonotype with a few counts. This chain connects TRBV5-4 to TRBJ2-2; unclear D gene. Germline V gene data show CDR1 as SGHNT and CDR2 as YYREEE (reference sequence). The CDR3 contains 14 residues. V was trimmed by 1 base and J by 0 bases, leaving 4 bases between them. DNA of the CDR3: TGTGCCAGCAGCTTGAATCCGAACACCGGGGAGCTGTTTTTT. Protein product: CASSLNPNTGELFF.